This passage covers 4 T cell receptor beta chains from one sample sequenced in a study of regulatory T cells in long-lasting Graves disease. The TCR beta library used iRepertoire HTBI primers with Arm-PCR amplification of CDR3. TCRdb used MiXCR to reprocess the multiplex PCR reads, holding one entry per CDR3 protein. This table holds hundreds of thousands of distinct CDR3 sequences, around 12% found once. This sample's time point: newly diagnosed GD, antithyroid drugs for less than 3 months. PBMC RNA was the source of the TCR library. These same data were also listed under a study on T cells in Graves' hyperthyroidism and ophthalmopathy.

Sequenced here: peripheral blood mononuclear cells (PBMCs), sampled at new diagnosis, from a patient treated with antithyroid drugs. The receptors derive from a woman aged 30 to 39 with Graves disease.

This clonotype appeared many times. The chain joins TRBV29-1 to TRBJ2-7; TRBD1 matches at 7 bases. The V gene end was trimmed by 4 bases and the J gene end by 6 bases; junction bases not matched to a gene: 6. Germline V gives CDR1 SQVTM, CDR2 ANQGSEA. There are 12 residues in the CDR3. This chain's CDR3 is CSVGTGPVEQYF. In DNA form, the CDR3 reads TGCAGCGTTGGGACAGGCCCTGTCGAGCAGTACTTC.

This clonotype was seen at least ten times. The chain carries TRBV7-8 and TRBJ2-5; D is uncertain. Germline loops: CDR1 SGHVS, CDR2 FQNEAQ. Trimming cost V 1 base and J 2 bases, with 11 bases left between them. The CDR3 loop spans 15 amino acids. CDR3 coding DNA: TGTGCCAGCAGCTTAGAAGACTGGCGGCAAGAGACCCAGTACTTC. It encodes CASSLEDWRQETQYF.

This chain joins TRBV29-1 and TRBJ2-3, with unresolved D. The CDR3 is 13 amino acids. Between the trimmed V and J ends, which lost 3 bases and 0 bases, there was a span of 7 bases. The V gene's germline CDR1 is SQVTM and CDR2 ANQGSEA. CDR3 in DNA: TGCAGCGTTGACGGTACAAGCACAGATACGCAGTATTTT. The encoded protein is CSVDGTSTDTQYF.

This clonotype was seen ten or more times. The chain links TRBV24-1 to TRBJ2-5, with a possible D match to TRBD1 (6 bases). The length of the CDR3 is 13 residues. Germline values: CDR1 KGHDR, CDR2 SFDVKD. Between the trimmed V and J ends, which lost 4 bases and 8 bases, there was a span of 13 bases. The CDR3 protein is CATSERDTRTQYF. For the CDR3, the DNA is TGTGCCACCAGTGAACGGGACACCCGCACCCAGTACTTC.